The clone carrying this TCR beta chain appeared a few times. TCRdb reanalyzed the PCR reads with MiXCR. Among 9,400 or so clones listed, under 40% were seen once. The sample comes from a study of metastatic and nonmetastatic thyroid tumors. Germline V gene lookup returns CDR1 DFQATT and CDR2 SNEGSKA (reference sequence). The CDR3 is made up of 13 amino acids. Between the trimmed V and J ends, which lost 5 bases and 0 bases, there was a span of 8 bases. Thyroid surgery took place with no prior treatment in any patient. This TCR came from a female donor with papillary thyroid cancer or a benign thyroid nodule (not recorded which). Some clones in this sample may be carry-over from other donors' samples. Sequencing was done on a sample of adjacent normal tissue. This chain links TRBV20-1 with TRBJ1-5; D gene unclear. The CDR3, as DNA: TGCAGTGCTCGGGAATATAGCAATCAGCCCCAGCATTTT. Its protein is CSAREYSNQPQHF.